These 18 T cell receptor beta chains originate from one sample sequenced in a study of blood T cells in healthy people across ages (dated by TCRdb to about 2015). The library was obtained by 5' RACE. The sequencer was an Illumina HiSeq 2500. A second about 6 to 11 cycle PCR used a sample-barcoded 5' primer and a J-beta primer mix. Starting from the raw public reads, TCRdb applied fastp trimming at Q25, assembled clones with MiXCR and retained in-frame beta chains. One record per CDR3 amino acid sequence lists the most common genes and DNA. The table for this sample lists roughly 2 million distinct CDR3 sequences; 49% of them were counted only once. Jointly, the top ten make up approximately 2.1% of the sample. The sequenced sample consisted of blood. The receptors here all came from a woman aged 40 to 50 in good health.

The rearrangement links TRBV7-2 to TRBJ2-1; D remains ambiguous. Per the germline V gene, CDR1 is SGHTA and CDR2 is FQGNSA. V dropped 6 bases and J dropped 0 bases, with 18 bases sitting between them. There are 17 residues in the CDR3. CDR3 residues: CASRAAVAGSSYNEQFF. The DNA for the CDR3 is TGTGCCAGCAGGGCTGCCGTGGCTGGTAGCTCCTACAATGAGCAGTTCTTC.

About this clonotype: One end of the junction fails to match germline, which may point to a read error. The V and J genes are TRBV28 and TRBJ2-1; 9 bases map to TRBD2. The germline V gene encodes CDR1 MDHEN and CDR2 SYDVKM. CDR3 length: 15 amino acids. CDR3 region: CAGSFLAGSYNEQFF. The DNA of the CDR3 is TGTGCCGGCAGTTTCCTAGCGGGGTCCTACAATGAGCAGTTCTTC.

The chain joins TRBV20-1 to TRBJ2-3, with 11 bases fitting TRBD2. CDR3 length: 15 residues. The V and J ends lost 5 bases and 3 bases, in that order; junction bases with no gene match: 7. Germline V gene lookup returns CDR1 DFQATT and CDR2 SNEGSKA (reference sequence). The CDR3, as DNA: TGCAGTGCTGGTCCGGGACTAGCGGTTACAGATACGCAGTATTTT. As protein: CSAGPGLAVTDTQYF.

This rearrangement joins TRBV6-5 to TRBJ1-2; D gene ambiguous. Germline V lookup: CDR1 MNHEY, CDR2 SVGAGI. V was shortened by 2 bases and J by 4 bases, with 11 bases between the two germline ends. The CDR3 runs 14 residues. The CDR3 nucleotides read TGTGCCAGCAGTTACGACGGTCCGGGCTATGGCTACACCTTC. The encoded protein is CASSYDGPGYGYTF.

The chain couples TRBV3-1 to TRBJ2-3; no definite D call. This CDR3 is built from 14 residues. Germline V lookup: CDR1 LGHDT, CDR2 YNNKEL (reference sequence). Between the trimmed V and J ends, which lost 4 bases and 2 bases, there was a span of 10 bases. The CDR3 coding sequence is TGTGCCAGCAGCCGCGGACCTTACACAGATACGCAGTATTTT. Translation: CASSRGPYTDTQYF.

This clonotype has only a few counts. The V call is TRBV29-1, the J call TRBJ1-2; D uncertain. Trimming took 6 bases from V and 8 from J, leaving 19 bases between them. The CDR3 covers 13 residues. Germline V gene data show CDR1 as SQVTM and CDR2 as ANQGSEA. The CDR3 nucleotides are TGCAGCGTCCTCCCCGAGGGAGTGATCGGCTACACCTTC. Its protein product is CSVLPEGVIGYTF.

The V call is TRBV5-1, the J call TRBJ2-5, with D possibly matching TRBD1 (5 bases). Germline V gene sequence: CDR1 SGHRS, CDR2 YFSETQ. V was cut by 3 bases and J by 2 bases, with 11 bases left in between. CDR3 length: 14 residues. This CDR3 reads CASSSSDRQETQYF. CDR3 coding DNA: TGCGCCAGCAGCTCTTCCGACAGACAAGAGACCCAGTACTTC.

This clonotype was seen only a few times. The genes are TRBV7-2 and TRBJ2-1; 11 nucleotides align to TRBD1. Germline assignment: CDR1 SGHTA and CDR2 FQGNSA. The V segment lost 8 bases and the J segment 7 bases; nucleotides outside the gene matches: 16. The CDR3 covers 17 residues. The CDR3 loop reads CASSFSGTGGVQNEQFF. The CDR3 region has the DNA TGTGCCAGCTCCTTCTCCGGGACAGGGGGTGTGCAAAATGAGCAGTTCTTC.

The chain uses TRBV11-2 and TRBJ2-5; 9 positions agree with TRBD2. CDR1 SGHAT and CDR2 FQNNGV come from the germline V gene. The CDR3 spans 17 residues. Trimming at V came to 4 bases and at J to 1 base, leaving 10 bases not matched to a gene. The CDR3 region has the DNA TGTGCCAGCAGCTCCAGGGCGTCTAGCGGGACCCAAGAGACCCAGTACTTC. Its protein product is CASSSRASSGTQETQYF.

In DNA form, the CDR3 reads TGTGCCAGCAGTTCGGGGGGGGCCCGACAGTTCTTC. It is translated as CASSSGGARQFF. The chain employs TRBV12-3 or TRBV12-4 and TRBJ2-1, with 8 bases identical to TRBD2. The CDR3 length is 12 residues. The ends lost 4 bases at V and 13 bases at J; junction bases unmatched: 6.

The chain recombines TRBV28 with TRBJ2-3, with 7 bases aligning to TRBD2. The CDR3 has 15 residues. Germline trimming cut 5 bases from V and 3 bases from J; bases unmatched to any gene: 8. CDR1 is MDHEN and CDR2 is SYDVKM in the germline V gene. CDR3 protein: CASSGREGRTDTQYF. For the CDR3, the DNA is TGTGCCAGCAGTGGGAGGGAGGGTCGGACAGATACGCAGTATTTT.

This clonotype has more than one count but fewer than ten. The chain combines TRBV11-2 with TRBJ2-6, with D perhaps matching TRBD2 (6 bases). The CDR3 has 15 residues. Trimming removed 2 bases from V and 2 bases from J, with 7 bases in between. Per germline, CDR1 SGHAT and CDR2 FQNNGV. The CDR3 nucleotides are TGTGCCAGCAGCTTATGGAGGGCTGGGGCCAACGTCCTGACTTTC. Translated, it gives CASSLWRAGANVLTF.

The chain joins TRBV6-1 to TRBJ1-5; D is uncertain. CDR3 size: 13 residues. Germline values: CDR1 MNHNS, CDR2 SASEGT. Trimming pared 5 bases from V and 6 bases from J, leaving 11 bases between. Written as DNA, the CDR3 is TGTGCCAGCAGTATGGAATCAGTTCAGCCCCAGCATTTT. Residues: CASSMESVQPQHF.

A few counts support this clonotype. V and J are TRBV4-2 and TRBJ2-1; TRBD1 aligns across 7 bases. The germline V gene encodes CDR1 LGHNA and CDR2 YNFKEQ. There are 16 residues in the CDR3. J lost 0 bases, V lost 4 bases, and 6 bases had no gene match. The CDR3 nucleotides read TGTGCCAGCAGCCGACGGACAGGCAACTCCTACAATGAGCAGTTCTTC. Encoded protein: CASSRRTGNSYNEQFF.

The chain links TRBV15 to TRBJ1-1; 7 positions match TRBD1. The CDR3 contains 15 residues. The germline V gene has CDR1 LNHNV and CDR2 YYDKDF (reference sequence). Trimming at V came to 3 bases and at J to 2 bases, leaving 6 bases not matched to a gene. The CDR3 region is CATSSEDRHNTEAFF. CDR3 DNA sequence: TGTGCCACCAGCAGTGAGGACAGGCACAACACTGAAGCTTTCTTT.

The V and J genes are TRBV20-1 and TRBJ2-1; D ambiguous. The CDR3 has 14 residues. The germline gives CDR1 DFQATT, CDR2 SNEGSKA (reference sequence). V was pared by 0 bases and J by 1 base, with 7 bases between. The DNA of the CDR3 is TGCAGTGCTAGAGAGCAGGCTTCCTACAATGAGCAGTTCTTC. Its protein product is CSAREQASYNEQFF.

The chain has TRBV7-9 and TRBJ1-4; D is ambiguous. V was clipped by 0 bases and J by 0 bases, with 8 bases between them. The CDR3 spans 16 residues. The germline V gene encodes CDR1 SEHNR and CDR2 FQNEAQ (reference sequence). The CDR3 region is CASSLATDATNEKLFF. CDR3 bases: TGTGCCAGCAGCTTAGCGACCGATGCAACTAATGAAAAACTGTTTTTT.

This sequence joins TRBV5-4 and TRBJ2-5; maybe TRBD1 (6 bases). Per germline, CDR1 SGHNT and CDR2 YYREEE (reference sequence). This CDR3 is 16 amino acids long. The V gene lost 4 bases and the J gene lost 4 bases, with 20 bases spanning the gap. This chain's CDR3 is CASSPPTGSPRETQYF. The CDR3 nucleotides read TGTGCCAGCAGCCCGCCAACAGGGTCTCCAAGAGAGACCCAGTACTTC.